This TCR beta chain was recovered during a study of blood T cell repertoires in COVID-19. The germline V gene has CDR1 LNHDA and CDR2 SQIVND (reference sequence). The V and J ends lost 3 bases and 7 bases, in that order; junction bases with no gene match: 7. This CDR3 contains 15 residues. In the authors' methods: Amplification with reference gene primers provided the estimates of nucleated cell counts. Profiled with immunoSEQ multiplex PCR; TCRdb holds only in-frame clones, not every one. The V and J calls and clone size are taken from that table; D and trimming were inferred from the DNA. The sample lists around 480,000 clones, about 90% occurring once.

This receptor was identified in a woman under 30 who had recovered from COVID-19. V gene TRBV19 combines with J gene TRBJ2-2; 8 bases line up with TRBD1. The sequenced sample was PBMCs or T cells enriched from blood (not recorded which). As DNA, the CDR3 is TGTGCCAGTAGTATCGGCAGGGGGACAGGCGGGGAGCTGTTTTTT. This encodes CASSIGRGTGGELFF.